A single sample is the source of the 22 T cell receptor beta chains below, sequenced in a study of regulatory T cells in long-lasting Graves disease. For TCR beta, libraries came from iRepertoire HTBI primers and Arm-PCR of CDR3 regions. TCRdb analysed the multiplex PCR reads with MiXCR anew, one entry per CDR3 protein. The table shows about 540,000 distinct CDR3 sequences, with about 14% occurring only once. Specified time point: newly diagnosed GD, antithyroid drugs for less than 3 months. After RNA was extracted from PBMCs, the TCR library was made from it. These sequences were also reported in another study, on T cells in Graves' hyperthyroidism and ophthalmopathy.

The starting material was peripheral blood mononuclear cells (PBMCs), obtained at new diagnosis, from a patient treated with antithyroid drugs. The source of these receptors is a man aged 25 to 45 with Graves disease.

The rearrangement joins TRBV5-1 to TRBJ2-2; 7 nucleotides line up with TRBD1. CDR1 and CDR2 from the germline V gene are SGHRS and YFSETQ. Trimming at V came to 5 bases and at J to 6 bases, leaving 13 bases not matched to a gene. This CDR3 contains 16 residues. The CDR3 loop reads CASSLRTGTFPGELFF. The CDR3, as DNA: TGCGCCAGCAGTTTGAGGACAGGCACTTTTCCCGGGGAGCTGTTTTTT.

This clonotype appeared many times. The chain combines TRBV11-2 with TRBJ2-3; TRBD2 matches 11 bases. The germline gives CDR1 SGHAT, CDR2 FQNNGV. This CDR3 region has 15 residues. J was trimmed by 4 bases and V by 3 bases; bases with no gene match: 3. Written as DNA, the CDR3 is TGTGCCAGCAGCTTCCTGACTAGCGGGGCAGATACGCAGTATTTT. Translating it yields CASSFLTSGADTQYF.

V gene TRBV27 combines with J gene TRBJ2-7; D assignment may be TRBD1 or TRBD2 (5 bases each). Trimming removed 3 bases at V and 2 bases at J, with 11 bases between. The CDR3 loop spans 14 amino acids. CDR1 MNHEY and CDR2 SMNVEV come from the germline V gene (reference sequence). CDR3 bases: TGTGCCAGCAGTTTCGGGGCGGCAGCCTACGAGCAGTACTTC. Amino acids: CASSFGAAAYEQYF.

The V gene is TRBV7-9, the J gene TRBJ1-6; 9 positions match TRBD1. The CDR3 sequence is 14 residues long. The germline gives CDR1 SEHNR, CDR2 FQNEAQ (reference sequence). V shed 5 bases, J shed 8 bases, and the junction held 4 bases outside the gene matches. The CDR3 nucleotides are TGTGCCAGCAGCCCGACAGGGGGTTATTCACCCCTCCACTTT. It encodes CASSPTGGYSPLHF.

This clonotype has ten or more counts. The chain is built from TRBV27 and TRBJ2-7, with D possibly being TRBD2 (5 bases). The CDR3 spans 16 residues. Looked up from germline, CDR1 is MNHEY and CDR2 is SMNVEV (reference sequence). V shed 5 bases and J shed 2 bases, with 19 bases lying between them. CDR3 nucleotide sequence: TGTGCCAGCAGTCTCCCTCCAAGCGGAGGAGCCTACGAGCAGTACTTC. Residues: CASSLPPSGGAYEQYF.

This clonotype was found many times. The rearrangement links TRBV6-1 to TRBJ2-3; 13 bases are a match to TRBD2. The germline V gene encodes CDR1 MNHNS and CDR2 SASEGT. Trimming cost V 7 bases and J 3 bases; bases outside gene matches: 4. The CDR3 totals 15 residues. DNA of the CDR3: TGTGCCAGCATCCGACTAGCGGGGGGTACAGATACGCAGTATTTT. Protein: CASIRLAGGTDTQYF.

This clonotype has a handful of counts. For the CDR3, the DNA is TGTGCCAGTAGTATGAAGAGGGTATGGCAGGAAGTAACCGGGGAGCTGTTTTTT. Its translation: CASSMKRVWQEVTGELFF. This chain joins TRBV19 and TRBJ2-2; tentatively, D is TRBD2 (5 bases). V was cut by 3 bases and J by 5 bases, with 22 bases left in between. The CDR3 totals 18 residues. Germline CDR1 LNHDA, CDR2 SQIVND (reference sequence).

The rearrangement joins TRBV11-1 to TRBJ2-5, with 12 bases fitting TRBD1. The length of the CDR3 is 15 residues. The germline gives CDR1 SGHAT, CDR2 FQDESV (reference sequence). J was trimmed by 6 bases and V by 3 bases; bases with no gene match: 5. For the CDR3, the DNA is TGTGCCAGCAGCTTTGGGACAGGGGGCGCAAAGACCCAGTACTTC. Protein: CASSFGTGGAKTQYF. Supplemented by reference TRBV11-1 and TRBJ2-5, the full variable domain reads EAEVAQSPRYKITEKSQAVAFWCDPISGHATLYWYRQILGQGPELLVQFQDESVVDDSQLPKDRFSAERLKGVDSTLKIQPAELGDSAMYLCASSFGTGGAKTQYFGPGTRLLVL.

Comment on this clonotype: A clone one base away is much larger, so this may be a read error. The CDR3 does not close with the conserved phenylalanine or tryptophan, likely indicating a read error. V usage is TRBV3-1 and J usage is TRBJ2-7, with D unclear. The length of the CDR3 is 13 residues. V gave up 2 bases and J gave up 4 bases, with 9 bases separating them. Germline assignment: CDR1 LGHDT and CDR2 YNNKEL (reference sequence). The CDR3 bases are TGTGCCAGCAGCCAATTACGTGGTTACGAGCAGTACTCC. Translating gives CASSQLRGYEQYS.

This clonotype was recorded at least ten times. The chain joins TRBV5-1 to TRBJ1-1; 7 nucleotides align to TRBD1. The CDR3 has 15 residues. Per the germline V gene, CDR1 is SGHRS and CDR2 is YFSETQ. Trimming at V came to 4 bases and at J to 5 bases, leaving 11 bases not matched to a gene. The CDR3 bases are TGCGCCAGCAGCGCGACATCAGGGGGATGGACTGAAGCTTTCTTT. It codes for CASSATSGGWTEAFF.

There are many counts of this clonotype. J is TRBJ2-5 and V is TRBV20-1; 10 nucleotides line up with TRBD1. The germline gives CDR1 DFQATT, CDR2 SNEGSKA (reference sequence). Trimming at V came to 6 bases and at J to 5 bases, leaving 9 bases not matched to a gene. The CDR3 length is 14 residues. CDR3 loop: CSARRTGGMETQYF. For the CDR3, the DNA is TGCAGTGCCCGTAGGACAGGGGGGATGGAGACCCAGTACTTC.

This clonotype appeared many times. V is TRBV5-1 and J is TRBJ1-1; D not certain. Trimming removed 0 bases at V and 6 bases at J, with 9 bases between. Germline lookup yields CDR1 SGHRS and CDR2 YFSETQ. This CDR3 is built from 13 residues. The CDR3 is CASSLGGSSEAFF. As DNA, the CDR3 is TGCGCCAGCAGCTTGGGCGGGAGTTCTGAAGCTTTCTTT. The whole variable domain, remainder taken from reference TRBV5-1 and TRBJ1-1, is KAGVTQTPRYLIKTRGQQVTLSCSPISGHRSVSWYQQTPGQGLQFLFEYFSETQRNKGNFPGRFSGRQFSNSRSEMNVSTLELGDSALYLCASSLGGSSEAFFGQGTRLTVV.

J is TRBJ1-1 and V is TRBV20-1, with a possible D match to TRBD1 (6 bases). The V end was cut by 6 bases, the J end by 6 bases, with 14 bases between. In germline, CDR1 is DFQATT, CDR2 SNEGSKA (reference sequence). The CDR3 contains 12 residues. CDR3 DNA sequence: TGCAGTGCCCTCCGGGGGCTTGCTGAAGCTTTCTTT. It is translated as CSALRGLAEAFF.

This clonotype was observed many times. The chain recombines TRBV20-1 with TRBJ2-7, with D tentatively TRBD2 (5 bases). The germline V and J ends were trimmed by 6 bases and 3 bases, with 15 bases remaining between them. CDR1 DFQATT and CDR2 SNEGSKA come from the germline V gene (reference sequence). The CDR3 has 13 residues. Here the CDR3 reads CSANHEGSYEQYF. As DNA, the CDR3 is TGCAGTGCCAACCACGAGGGTAGCTACGAGCAGTACTTC.

The chain employs TRBV9 and TRBJ2-1; tentative D call: TRBD2 (6 bases). Per germline, CDR1 SGDLS and CDR2 YYNGEE. CDR3 length: 15 amino acids. Trimming shortened V by 2 bases and J by 7 bases, and 16 bases separated the two germline ends. CDR3 DNA sequence: TGTGCCAGCAGCGTGACCGGGACTTCAGATAATGAGCAGTTCTTC. Protein sequence: CASSVTGTSDNEQFF.

This clonotype was seen only a few times. A much larger clone is a single base away; this may be a read error. The chain joins TRBV24-1 to TRBJ2-5; weak D call: TRBD2 (7 bases). The CDR3 loop spans 13 amino acids. From germline, CDR1 is KGHDR and CDR2 SFDVKD. CDR3 DNA sequence: TGTGCCACCAGTTGGGGGGGACAAGAGACCCGGTACTTC. It translates to CATSWGGQETRYF.

This sequence joins TRBV19 and TRBJ2-5; 7 nucleotides line up with TRBD2. The CDR3 length is 13 residues. The V gene's germline CDR1 is LNHDA and CDR2 SQIVND (reference sequence). V lost 5 bases and J lost 4; bases outside the gene matches: 4. CDR3 residues: CASSARTRETQYF. In DNA, the CDR3 is TGTGCCAGTAGTGCCCGGACTAGAGAGACCCAGTACTTC.

The table lists this clonotype with many counts. The rearrangement uses TRBV6-9 and TRBJ2-3; D is possibly TRBD2 (6 bases). Germline V gene lookup returns CDR1 MNHGY and CDR2 SVAAGI. V dropped 2 bases and J dropped 1 base, with 10 bases sitting between them. CDR3 size: 15 residues. The CDR3 is CASSYGASGTDTQYF. The CDR3 coding sequence is TGTGCCAGCAGTTATGGGGCTAGCGGCACAGATACGCAGTATTTT.

This clonotype was recorded many times. This chain uses TRBV27 with TRBJ2-1; possible D gene TRBD2, 5 bases. V was pared by 4 bases and J by 4 bases, with 8 bases between. Germline V gives CDR1 MNHEY, CDR2 SMNVEV (reference sequence). This CDR3 contains 13 residues. This CDR3 reads CASSSSNYNEQFF. The CDR3 nucleotides read TGTGCCAGCAGTTCTAGCAATTACAATGAGCAGTTCTTC.

This clonotype came up a few times. The chain employs TRBV12-3 or TRBV12-4 and TRBJ2-7, with TRBD2 identical over 13 bases. The CDR3 is made up of 15 amino acids. V was clipped by 7 bases and J by 2 bases; unmatched bases: 5. The CDR3 reads CASTKTSGRAYEQYF. The CDR3 nucleotides are TGTGCCAGCACCAAAACTAGCGGGAGGGCCTACGAGCAGTACTTC.

This clonotype was observed at least ten times. The chain carries TRBV5-1 and TRBJ2-3; the D gene is possibly TRBD1 (6 bases). CDR3 length: 12 amino acids. Looked up from germline, CDR1 is SGHRS and CDR2 is YFSETQ. The ends were cut back, 5 bases at V and 5 bases at J, with 9 bases in the middle. CDR3 DNA sequence: TGCGCCAGCAGTATCAGGGGAGATACGCAGTATTTT. Protein product: CASSIRGDTQYF. The variable domain in full, with the rest retrieved from reference TRBV5-1 and TRBJ2-3, is KAGVTQTPRYLIKTRGQQVTLSCSPISGHRSVSWYQQTPGQGLQFLFEYFSETQRNKGNFPGRFSGRQFSNSRSEMNVSTLELGDSALYLCASSIRGDTQYFGPGTRLTVL.

Points on this clonotype: A much bigger clone sits one base away, suggesting this may be a read error. The chain uses TRBV5-1 and TRBJ2-3; 7 bases line up with TRBD1. The germline gives CDR1 SGHRS, CDR2 YFSETQ. The CDR3 runs 14 residues. V lost 2 bases and J lost 2; bases outside the gene matches: 2. For the CDR3, the DNA is TGCGCCAGCAGCTTTGACAGGGTCACAGATACGCAGTATTTT. The encoded protein is CASSFDRVTDTQYF.